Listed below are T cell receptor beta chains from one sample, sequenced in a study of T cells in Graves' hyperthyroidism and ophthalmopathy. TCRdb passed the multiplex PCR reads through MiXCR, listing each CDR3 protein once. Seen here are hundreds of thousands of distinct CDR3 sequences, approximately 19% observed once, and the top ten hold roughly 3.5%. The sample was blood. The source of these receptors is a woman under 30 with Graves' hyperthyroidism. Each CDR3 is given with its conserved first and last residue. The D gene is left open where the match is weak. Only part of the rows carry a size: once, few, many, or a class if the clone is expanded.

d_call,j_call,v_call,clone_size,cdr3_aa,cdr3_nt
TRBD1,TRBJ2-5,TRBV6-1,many,CASSVGQVGKETQYF,TGTGCCAGCAGTGTGGGACAGGTCGGAAAAGAGACCCAGTACTTC
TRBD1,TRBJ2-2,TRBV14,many,CASTRTGANTGELFF,TGTGCCAGCACCAGGACAGGGGCGAACACCGGGGAGCTGTTTTTT
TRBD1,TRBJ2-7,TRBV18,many,CASSPPGQSSYEQYF,TGTGCCAGCTCACCACCGGGACAGAGCTCCTACGAGCAGTACTTC
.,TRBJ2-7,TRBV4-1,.,CASSSRDGRYEQCF,TGCGCCAGCAGCTCCCGGGACGGGAGATACGAGCAGTGCTTC
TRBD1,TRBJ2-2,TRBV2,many,CASSGGTGAYGGELFF,TGTGCCAGCAGTGGGGGGACAGGGGCGTATGGCGGGGAGCTGTTTTTT
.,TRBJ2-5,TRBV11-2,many,CASNNQGIQETQYF,TGTGCCAGCAACAACCAGGGTATCCAAGAGACCCAGTACTTC
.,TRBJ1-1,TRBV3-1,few,CASSQFGGEATEAFF,TGTGCCAGCAGCCAATTCGGGGGCGAAGCCACTGAAGCTTTCTTT
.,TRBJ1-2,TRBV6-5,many,CASCWGTWDYGYTF,TGTGCCAGCTGTTGGGGCACCTGGGACTATGGCTACACCTTC
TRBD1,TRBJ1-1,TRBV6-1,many,CASSEHGQGYTEAFF,TGTGCCAGCAGTGAGCACGGACAGGGGTACACTGAAGCTTTCTTT
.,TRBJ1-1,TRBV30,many,CAWSGADRSFF,TGTGCCTGGAGTGGGGCGGATAGGTCTTTCTTT
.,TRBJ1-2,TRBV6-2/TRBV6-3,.,CASSYYQGGVGYTF,TGTGCCAGCAGTTACTATCAGGGTGGAGTTGGCTACACCTTC
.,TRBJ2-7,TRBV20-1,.,CSARGQEGVPGQYF,TGCAGTGCTAGAGGGCAAGAGGGGGTCCCGGGGCAGTACTTC
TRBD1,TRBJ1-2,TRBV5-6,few,CASSRDSFFYGYTF,TGTGCCAGCAGCCGGGACAGCTTCTTCTATGGCTACACCTTC
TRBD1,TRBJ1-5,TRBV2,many,CASTGQGNQPQHF,TGTGCCAGCACGGGACAGGGGAATCAGCCCCAGCATTTT
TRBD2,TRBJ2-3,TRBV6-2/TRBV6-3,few,CASSYYPSGTTSTDTQYF,TGTGCCAGCAGTTACTACCCTAGCGGGACAACTAGCACAGATACGCAGTATTTT
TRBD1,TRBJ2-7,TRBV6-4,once,CASTSDRDPNYEQYF,TGTGCCAGCACCAGCGACAGGGACCCTAACTACGAGCAGTACTTC
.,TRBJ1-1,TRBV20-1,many,CSARVPRRGEAFF,TGCAGTGCTAGAGTTCCCCGGCGTGGGGAAGCTTTCTTT
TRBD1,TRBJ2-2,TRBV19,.,CASMRNRDRDTGELFF,TGTGCCAGTATGAGGAACCGGGACAGGGACACCGGGGAGCTGTTTTTT
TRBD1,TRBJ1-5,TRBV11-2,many,CASSLGTGQGNQPQHF,TGTGCCAGCAGCTTGGGGACAGGGCAGGGCAATCAGCCCCAGCATTTT
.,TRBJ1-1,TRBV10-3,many,CAITEGTNTEAFF,TGTGCCATCACGGAGGGGACGAACACTGAAGCTTTCTTT
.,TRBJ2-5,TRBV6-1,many,CASSATPPEEETQYF,TGTGCCAGCAGCGCCACCCCCCCAGAGGAAGAGACCCAGTACTTC
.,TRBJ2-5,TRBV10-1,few,CASSEFAGARGTQYF,TGCGCCAGCAGTGAGTTTGCAGGGGCCCGGGGGACCCAGTACTTC
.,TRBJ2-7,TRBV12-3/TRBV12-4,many,CASSTAGVFHEQYF,TGTGCCAGCAGCACCGCCGGGGTTTTCCACGAGCAGTACTTC
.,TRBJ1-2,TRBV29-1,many,CSVDVNGYTF,TGCAGCGTTGATGTGAATGGCTACACCTTC
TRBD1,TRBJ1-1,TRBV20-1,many,CSARVGQGDTEAFF,TGCAGTGCTAGAGTAGGACAGGGGGACACTGAAGCTTTCTTT
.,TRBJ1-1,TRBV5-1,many,CASSLETGGNTEAFF,TGCGCCAGCAGCTTGGAGACAGGAGGGAACACTGAAGCTTTCTTT
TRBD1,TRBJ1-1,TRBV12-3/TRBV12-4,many,CASSLSSGTGSYTEAFF,TGTGCCAGCAGTTTATCCTCCGGGACAGGGTCTTACACTGAAGCTTTCTTT
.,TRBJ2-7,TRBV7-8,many,CASSLALAPSSYEQYF,TGTGCCAGCAGCTTAGCGCTAGCGCCTAGCTCCTACGAGCAGTACTTC
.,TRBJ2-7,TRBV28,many,CASTLGGDSSYEQYF,TGTGCCAGCACCCTGGGAGGAGATAGCTCCTACGAGCAGTACTTC
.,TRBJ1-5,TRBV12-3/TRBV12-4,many,CASSLGTQPQHF,TGTGCCAGCAGTCTGGGAACTCAGCCCCAGCATTTT
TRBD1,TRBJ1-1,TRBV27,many,CASSFGGQGTAFF,TGTGCCAGCAGTTTTGGGGGACAGGGTACAGCTTTCTTT
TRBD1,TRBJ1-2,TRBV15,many,CATSGTGAGYTF,TGTGCCACCAGCGGAACAGGGGCGGGCTACACCTTC
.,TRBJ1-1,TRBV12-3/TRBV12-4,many,CASRPSARRRGGVAFF,TGTGCCAGCAGGCCTTCCGCTCGTCGCAGGGGCGGCGTAGCTTTCTTT
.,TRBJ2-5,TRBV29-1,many,CSAATGPETQYF,TGCAGCGCCGCGACAGGTCCAGAGACCCAGTACTTC
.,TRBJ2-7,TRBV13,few,CASSLAGDLGEQYF,TGTGCCAGCAGCTTAGCCGGGGACCTCGGCGAGCAGTACTTC
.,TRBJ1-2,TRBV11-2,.,CASRPDGVGGYTF,TGTGCCAGCAGGCCAGACGGGGTTGGAGGCTACACCTTC
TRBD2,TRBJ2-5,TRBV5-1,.,CASSRGSGGARETQYF,TGCGCCAGCAGCCGAGGTAGCGGGGGGGCCCGGGAGACCCAGTACTTC
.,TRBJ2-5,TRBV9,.,CASSVGAGLFQETQYF,TGTGCCAGCAGCGTAGGGGCAGGGCTGTTCCAAGAGACCCAGTACTTC
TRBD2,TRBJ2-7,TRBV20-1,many,CSAKPGLDYEQYF,TGCAGTGCTAAGCCGGGACTAGACTACGAGCAGTACTTC
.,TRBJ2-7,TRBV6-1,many,CASSDVERVDEQYF,TGTGCCAGCAGTGATGTCGAAAGGGTTGACGAGCAGTACTTC
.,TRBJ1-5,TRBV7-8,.,CASSLRISNQPQHF,TGTGCCAGCAGCTTGCGCATTAGCAATCAGCCCCAGCATTTT
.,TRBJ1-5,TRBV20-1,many,CSARSPTGGVVTQHF,TGCAGTGCTAGATCCCCGACAGGCGGGGTGGTGACCCAGCATTTT
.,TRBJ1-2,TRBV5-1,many,CASSVQGDYGHTF,TGCGCCAGCAGCGTCCAGGGAGACTATGGCCACACCTTC
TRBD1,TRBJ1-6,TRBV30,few,CAWSVLRGRNSPLHF,TGTGCCTGGAGTGTACTCAGGGGGCGGAATTCACCCCTCCACTTT